Below, 16 T cell receptor beta chains from the same sample are listed, as sequenced in a study of CD8+ T cells in alopecia areata. Extraction of RNA preceded its reverse transcription into cDNA, which served as the sequencing template. Some clones are missing from TCRdb's copy, which holds only in-frame ones; the method was immunoSEQ multiplex PCR. The data contain about 110,000 clones, less than 60% of them singletons. Treatment in this sample: oral pan-JAK inhibitor, 5-10 mg twice daily. The sequencing used CD4+ T cells sorted from blood, collected at week 24, from a patient treated with tofacitinib. The receptors derive from a human donor with alopecia areata.

The V and J genes are TRBV13 and TRBJ2-7, with D unclear. This CDR3 is 14 amino acids long. V gave up 5 bases and J gave up 1 base, with 12 bases separating them. Per germline, CDR1 PRHDT and CDR2 FYEKMQ (reference sequence). Here the CDR3 reads CASSPRVGSYEQYF. The CDR3 DNA reads as TGTGCCAGCAGCCCCAGAGTGGGATCCTACGAGCAGTACTTC.

CDR3: CASSFGGATVSSYEQYF. CDR3 coding DNA: TGTGCCAGCAGCTTTGGCGGGGCGACCGTCAGCTCCTACGAGCAGTACTTC. The V and J genes are TRBV11-2 and TRBJ2-7, with a possible D match to TRBD2 (6 bases). V was clipped by 3 bases and J by 0 bases, with 18 bases between them. Germline assignment: CDR1 SGHAT and CDR2 FQNNGV. The CDR3 consists of 17 residues.

The chain carries TRBV7-9 and TRBJ1-5; D is undetermined. Germline V lookup: CDR1 SEHNR, CDR2 FQNEAQ (reference sequence). The V gene lost 5 bases and the J gene lost 9 bases, with 11 bases spanning the gap. The CDR3 consists of 12 residues. As DNA, the CDR3 is TGTGCCAGCAGCCCTTACGATAGGCCCCAGCATTTT. This gives the protein CASSPYDRPQHF.

This clone was seen many times. The chain has TRBV5-1 and TRBJ2-3, with 10 bases fitting TRBD2. Germline V gene sequence: CDR1 SGHRS, CDR2 YFSETQ. The CDR3 spans 16 residues. Trimming took 4 bases from V and 6 from J; bases not matched to a gene: 11. CDR3 protein: CASSAAALAGADTQYF. For the CDR3, the DNA is TGCGCCAGCAGCGCGGCCGCCCTAGCGGGGGCTGATACGCAGTATTTT.

The genes are TRBV18 and TRBJ2-7; 7 nucleotides agree with TRBD1. Germline lookup yields CDR1 KGHSH and CDR2 LQKENI. V was clipped by 1 base and J by 3 bases; unmatched bases: 18. The CDR3 extends over 19 amino acids. CDR3 amino acids: CASSPQRSGPGGTVYEQYF. CDR3 bases: TGTGCCAGCTCACCACAACGATCGGGGCCAGGGGGTACTGTCTACGAGCAGTACTTC.

This clone has only one observation. The chain recombines TRBV5-1 with TRBJ2-7; D is unresolved. CDR1 SGHRS and CDR2 YFSETQ come from the germline V gene. The V end was cut by 3 bases, the J end by 7 bases, with 8 bases between. This CDR3 has 11 amino acids. This chain's CDR3 is CASSSAREQYF. CDR3 nucleotides: TGCGCCAGCAGCTCGGCGAGGGAGCAGTACTTC.

The gene calls are TRBV4-3 and TRBJ2-1; 8 positions match TRBD2. This CDR3 comprises 17 residues. Germline V CDR1 and CDR2: LGHNA, YSLEER. V lost 0 bases and J lost 4; bases outside the gene matches: 8. DNA for the CDR3: TGCGCCAGCAGCCAAGACCTGGCTCGGGGGGGGTACAATGAGCAGTTCTTC. It encodes CASSQDLARGGYNEQFF.

V gene TRBV29-1 combines with J gene TRBJ2-7; D gene unclear. This CDR3 is 10 amino acids long. Germline CDR1 and CDR2: SQVTM and ANQGSEA. V dropped 8 bases and J dropped 5 bases, with 10 bases sitting between them. The CDR3 DNA follows: TGCAGCTTCTCAGCCCACGAGCAGTACTTC. Amino acids: CSFSAHEQYF.

V and J are TRBV30 and TRBJ2-3, with 9 bases lining up with TRBD1. Germline V gene lookup returns CDR1 GTSNPN and CDR2 SVGIG (reference sequence). The CDR3 totals 15 residues. J gave up 4 bases and V 2 bases, and 7 bases lay outside the gene matches. CDR3 DNA sequence: TGTGCCTGGAGTTGGTCCGGGACAGGGTCAGATACGCAGTATTTT. This sequence encodes CAWSWSGTGSDTQYF. Full variable domain (remainder filled in from reference TRBV30 and TRBJ2-3): SQTIHQWPATLVQPVGSPLSLECTVEGTSNPNLYWYRQAAGRGLQLLFYSVGIGQISSEVPQNLSASRPQDRQFILSSKKLLLSDSGFYLCAWSWSGTGSDTQYFGPGTRLTVL.

The genes are TRBV25-1 and TRBJ2-3, with D unclear. V lost 2 bases and J lost 0, with 9 bases in between. Germline assignment: CDR1 MGHDK and CDR2 SYGVNS. The length of the CDR3 is 15 residues. The CDR3 bases are TGTGCCAGCAGTGAACTAGTCACTAGCACAGATACGCAGTATTTT. Translation gives CASSELVTSTDTQYF.

The rearrangement links TRBV29-1 to TRBJ2-1, with a weak D call TRBD1 (5 bases). This CDR3 comprises 14 residues. Germline V CDR1 and CDR2: SQVTM, ANQGSEA. The ends were cut back, 6 bases at V and 0 bases at J, with 12 bases in the middle. CDR3 in DNA: TGCAGCGTCGTCCAGGGCAGCTCCTACAATGAGCAGTTCTTC. Its translation: CSVVQGSSYNEQFF.

The chain has TRBV18 and TRBJ1-6; D gene ambiguous. Trimming stripped 2 bases from V and 8 bases from J, with 10 bases between. This CDR3 region has 14 residues. Per germline, CDR1 KGHSH and CDR2 LQKENI. As DNA, the CDR3 is TGTGCCAGCTCACCATCCGGGGAGTATTCACCCCTCCACTTT. Translation: CASSPSGEYSPLHF. Based on the CDR3 plus reference TRBV18 and TRBJ1-6, the full variable domain is NAGVMQNPRHLVRRRGQEARLRCSPMKGHSHVYWYRQLPEEGLKFMVYLQKENIIDESGMPKERFSAEFPKEGPSILRIQQVVRGDSAAYFCASSPSGEYSPLHFGNGTRLTVT.

J is TRBJ2-2 and V is TRBV7-3; TRBD1 matches 10 bases. The CDR3 spans 18 residues. CDR1 is SGHTA and CDR2 is FQGTGA in the germline V gene. Germline trimming cut 3 bases from V and 4 bases from J; bases unmatched to any gene: 11. The CDR3 sequence is CASSFLGSGQGTTGELFF. The CDR3 coding sequence is TGTGCCAGCAGCTTCCTTGGATCGGGACAGGGGACCACCGGGGAGCTGTTTTTT.

The chain employs TRBV7-2 and TRBJ2-3, with 8 bases lining up with TRBD1. The trim removed 5 bases at V and 0 bases at J, leaving 10 bases unmatched. The CDR3 consists of 17 residues. Germline loops: CDR1 SGHTA, CDR2 FQGNSA. Here the CDR3 DNA reads TGTGCCAGCAGCGGCTTATCCGGGACAGGCAGCACAGATACGCAGTATTTT. This gives the protein CASSGLSGTGSTDTQYF. Based on the CDR3 plus reference TRBV7-2 and TRBJ2-3, the full variable domain is GAGVSQSPSNKVTEKGKDVELRCDPISGHTALYWYRQSLGQGLEFLIYFQGNSAPDKSGLPSDRFSAERTGGSVSTLTIQRTQQEDSAVYLCASSGLSGTGSTDTQYFGPGTRLTVL.

J is TRBJ2-1 and V is TRBV5-1; D is ambiguous. The CDR3 extends over 14 amino acids. V lost 0 bases to trimming and J lost 3 bases, with 7 bases between them. Germline CDR1 and CDR2: SGHRS and YFSETQ. In nucleotides, the CDR3 is TGCGCCAGCAGCTTGGAACTAAACTACAATGAGCAGTTCTTC. This translates into CASSLELNYNEQFF. Full variable domain (missing parts from reference TRBV5-1 and TRBJ2-1): KAGVTQTPRYLIKTRGQQVTLSCSPISGHRSVSWYQQTPGQGLQFLFEYFSETQRNKGNFPGRFSGRQFSNSRSEMNVSTLELGDSALYLCASSLELNYNEQFFGPGTRLTVL.

This clone was seen once. V is TRBV13 and J is TRBJ1-1; D not certain. Germline values: CDR1 PRHDT, CDR2 FYEKMQ (reference sequence). The CDR3 length is 14 residues. V lost 3 bases, J lost 4 bases, and 12 bases lay in between. The CDR3 reads CASSFLDVGTEAFF. The CDR3 DNA reads TGTGCCAGCAGCTTCTTGGATGTAGGCACTGAAGCTTTCTTT.